These T cell receptor beta chains were read from a single sample in a study of CD8 T cells in Susac syndrome. TCRdb reanalysed the immunoSEQ multiplex PCR reads using MiXCR and keeps one entry per CDR3 protein. The sample yields about 300,000 distinct CDR3 sequences, about 82% seen once. Sequencing used CD8+ T cells from PBMCs. Receptors originate from a human donor with multiple sclerosis. Each CDR3 is given without its conserved first and last residue.

V	J	CDR3
TRBV15	TRBJ2-3	ATSPRGLATSTDTQY
TRBV6-1	TRBJ2-7	ASSPLTAGYEQY
TRBV24-1	TRBJ1-5	ATSVTGNQPQH
TRBV4-1	TRBJ2-1	ASSPLTGGNYNEQF
TRBV19	TRBJ2-7	ASATGFLSYEQY
TRBV14	TRBJ2-1	ASSQLYYRSYNEQF
TRBV6-5	TRBJ2-3	ASSRLAGHTDTQY
TRBV12-3/TRBV12-4	TRBJ1-1	ASSPSFARGYTEAF
TRBV6-2/TRBV6-3	TRBJ2-3	ASSYQTSGDTQY
TRBV5-8	TRBJ2-3	ASSSHPGQARPDTQY
TRBV6-1	TRBJ2-1	ASSLTSGEVGEQF
TRBV27	TRBJ2-7	ASSPRDSPPVVYEQY
TRBV12-3/TRBV12-4	TRBJ2-4	ASSSLLAKNIQY
TRBV6-2/TRBV6-3	TRBJ2-7	ASSYPPGLATFPPYEQY
TRBV30	TRBJ2-7	AWSSLGQGGYEQY
TRBV30	TRBJ1-6	AWGPGQYNSPLH
TRBV9	TRBJ2-7	ASSMGLAAGYEQY
TRBV6-2/TRBV6-3	TRBJ2-1	ASTMLAGGPRGEQF
TRBV12-3/TRBV12-4	TRBJ2-3	ASSFESSTDTQY
TRBV27	TRBJ2-7	ASSSTVSSYEQY
TRBV20-1	TRBJ2-1	SATPEGGYRYNEQF
TRBV5-8	TRBJ1-2	ASSLEGSVIHGYT
TRBV27	TRBJ2-1	ASSPDWSSYNEQF
TRBV9	TRBJ1-2	ASSDRTGTNYGYT
TRBV28	TRBJ2-3	ASSLMVAGSSTDTQY
TRBV6-2/TRBV6-3	TRBJ1-1	ASSYPGGAGETEAF
TRBV27	TRBJ2-1	ASSFTASGWNEQF
TRBV6-5	TRBJ2-7	ASSYGVEAYEQY
TRBV20-1	TRBJ2-7	SANEGTSNEQY
TRBV4-3	TRBJ2-2	ASSQDNPAWNTGELF
TRBV28	TRBJ1-1	ASGFLGQGAFAAF
TRBV2	TRBJ1-5	ASSTLRGNQPQH